These 3 T cell receptor beta chains came from one sample sequenced in a study of shared clonotypes between healthy human individuals. Libraries were prepared by immunoSEQ multiplex PCR; TCRdb keeps only in-frame clonotypes and omits some of them. In the table there are around 1.1 million clones, more than 75% of which are singletons. What was sequenced was memory CD4+ T cells from PBMCs. The subset here: CD45RA-negative fraction. These receptors came from a man between 18 and 29 years old in good health. Some clones in this sample may be carry-over from other donors' samples.

This clone was observed at least ten times. Other DNA sequences in this sample translate to the same CDR3. This sequence joins TRBV10-1 and TRBJ1-1; 10 bases align to TRBD1. This CDR3 has 13 amino acids. Germline assignment: CDR1 WNHNN and CDR2 SYGVQD (reference sequence). The ends lost 6 bases at V and 4 bases at J; junction bases unmatched: 2. CDR3 DNA sequence: TGCGCCAGCAGCAGGACAGGGGGCACTGAAGCTTTCTTT. The encoded protein is CASSRTGGTEAFF.

This sequence joins TRBV5-1 and TRBJ2-1; 7 nucleotides align to TRBD1. Germline-derived CDR1 and CDR2 are SGHRS and YFSETQ. The CDR3 covers 13 residues. V was pared by 4 bases and J by 4 bases, with 2 bases of the junction left unmatched. The CDR3 bases are TGCGCCAGCAGCGTGGGACAGTACAATGAGCAGTTCTTC. Its protein product is CASSVGQYNEQFF.

This clone was seen just once. J is TRBJ1-5 and V is TRBV6-1; D perhaps matches TRBD1 (6 bases). The germline V gene encodes CDR1 MNHNS and CDR2 SASEGT. The CDR3 has 15 residues. V lost 4 bases, J lost 0 bases, and 10 bases lay in between. The DNA of the CDR3 is TGTGCCAGCAGTGCCGGGACACATAGCAATCAGCCCCAGCATTTT. This translates into CASSAGTHSNQPQHF.